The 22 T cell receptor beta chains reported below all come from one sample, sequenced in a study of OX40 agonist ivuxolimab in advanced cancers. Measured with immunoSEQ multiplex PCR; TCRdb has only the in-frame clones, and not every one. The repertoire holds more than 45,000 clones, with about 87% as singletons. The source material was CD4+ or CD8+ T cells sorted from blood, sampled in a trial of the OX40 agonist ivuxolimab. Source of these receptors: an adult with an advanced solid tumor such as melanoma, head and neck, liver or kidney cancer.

The CDR3 loop reads CSVELDRGLDQPQHF. Here the CDR3 DNA reads TGCAGCGTTGAATTAGACAGGGGGCTGGATCAGCCCCAGCATTTT. The gene calls are TRBV29-1 and TRBJ1-5; 10 bases map to TRBD1. From germline, CDR1 is SQVTM and CDR2 ANQGSEA. This CDR3 has 15 residues. With V trimmed by 2 bases and J by 5 bases, 6 bases remained unmatched.

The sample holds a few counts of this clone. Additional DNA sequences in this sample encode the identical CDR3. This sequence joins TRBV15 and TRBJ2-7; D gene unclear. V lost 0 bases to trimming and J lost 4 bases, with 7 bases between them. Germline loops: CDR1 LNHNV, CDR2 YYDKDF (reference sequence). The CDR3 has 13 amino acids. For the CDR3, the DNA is TGTGCCACCAGCAGAGAGGTCGGGTACGAGCAGTACTTC. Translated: CATSREVGYEQYF.

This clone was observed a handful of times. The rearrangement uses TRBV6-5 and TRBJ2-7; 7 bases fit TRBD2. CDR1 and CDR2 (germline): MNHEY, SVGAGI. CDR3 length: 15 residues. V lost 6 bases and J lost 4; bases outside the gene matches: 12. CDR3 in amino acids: CASSRVAREAYEQYF. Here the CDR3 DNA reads TGTGCCAGCAGCCGGGTAGCTCGGGAGGCTTACGAGCAGTACTTC.

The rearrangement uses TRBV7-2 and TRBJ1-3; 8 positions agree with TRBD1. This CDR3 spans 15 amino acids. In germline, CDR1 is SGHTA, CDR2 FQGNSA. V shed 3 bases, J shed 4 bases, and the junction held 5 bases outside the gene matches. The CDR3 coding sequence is TGTGCCAGCAGCTTTTGGACAGGGTCGGGAAACACCATATATTTT. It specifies CASSFWTGSGNTIYF.

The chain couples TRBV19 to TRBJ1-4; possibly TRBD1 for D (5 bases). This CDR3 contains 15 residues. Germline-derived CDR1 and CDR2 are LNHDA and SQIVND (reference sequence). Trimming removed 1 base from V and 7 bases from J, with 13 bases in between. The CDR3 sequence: CASSIGGAGGEKLFF. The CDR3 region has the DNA TGTGCCAGTAGTATAGGAGGGGCAGGTGGTGAAAAACTGTTTTTT.

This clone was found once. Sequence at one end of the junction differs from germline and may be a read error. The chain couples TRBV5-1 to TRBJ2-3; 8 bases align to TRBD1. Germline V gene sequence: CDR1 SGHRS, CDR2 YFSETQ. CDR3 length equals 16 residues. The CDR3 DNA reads TGCGCCGGCAGCTTGTGGGGCAGGGGGCTGACAGATACGCAGTATTTT. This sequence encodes CAGSLWGRGLTDTQYF.

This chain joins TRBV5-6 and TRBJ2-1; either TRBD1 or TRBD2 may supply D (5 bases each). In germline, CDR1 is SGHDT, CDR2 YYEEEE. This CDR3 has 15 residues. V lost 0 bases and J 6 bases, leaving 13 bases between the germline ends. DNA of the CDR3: TGTGCCAGCAGCTTGGTTACGGGACGGGGCAATGAGCAGTTCTTC. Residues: CASSLVTGRGNEQFF.

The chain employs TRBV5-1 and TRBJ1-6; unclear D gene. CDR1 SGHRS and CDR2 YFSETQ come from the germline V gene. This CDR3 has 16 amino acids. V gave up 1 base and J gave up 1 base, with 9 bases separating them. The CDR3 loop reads CASSLRESSYNSPLHF. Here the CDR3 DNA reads TGCGCCAGCAGCTTGAGGGAATCGTCCTATAATTCACCCCTCCACTTT.

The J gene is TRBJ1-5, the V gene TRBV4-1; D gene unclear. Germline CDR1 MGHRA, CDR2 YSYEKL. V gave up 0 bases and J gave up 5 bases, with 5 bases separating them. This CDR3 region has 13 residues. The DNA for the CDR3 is TGCGCCAGCAGCCAAGATAGGTATCAGCCCCAGCATTTT. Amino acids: CASSQDRYQPQHF.

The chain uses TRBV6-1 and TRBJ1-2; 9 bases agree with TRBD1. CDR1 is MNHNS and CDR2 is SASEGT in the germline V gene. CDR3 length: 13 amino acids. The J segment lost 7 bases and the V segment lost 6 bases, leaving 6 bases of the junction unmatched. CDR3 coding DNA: TGTGCCAGCAGCGAAACAGGGGGCAGTGGCTACACCTTC. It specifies CASSETGGSGYTF.

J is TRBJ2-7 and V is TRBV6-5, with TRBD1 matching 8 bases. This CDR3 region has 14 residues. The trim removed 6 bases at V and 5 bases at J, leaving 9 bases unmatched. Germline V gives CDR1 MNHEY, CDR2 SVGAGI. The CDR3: CASRAGTGVHEQYF. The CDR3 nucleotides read TGTGCCAGCAGGGCCGGGACAGGCGTCCACGAGCAGTACTTC.

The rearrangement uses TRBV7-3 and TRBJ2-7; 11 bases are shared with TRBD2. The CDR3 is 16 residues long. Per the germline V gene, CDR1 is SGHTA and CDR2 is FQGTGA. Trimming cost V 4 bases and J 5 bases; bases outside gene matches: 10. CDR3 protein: CASSSSTSGRFNEQYF. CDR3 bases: TGTGCCAGCAGCTCTTCAACTAGCGGGAGATTTAACGAGCAGTACTTC. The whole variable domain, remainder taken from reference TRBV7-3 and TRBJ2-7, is GAGVSQTPSNKVTEKGKYVELRCDPISGHTALYWYRQSLGQGPEFLIYFQGTGAADDSGLPNDRFFAVRPEGSVSTLKIQRTERGDSAVYLCASSSSTSGRFNEQYFGPGTRLTVT.

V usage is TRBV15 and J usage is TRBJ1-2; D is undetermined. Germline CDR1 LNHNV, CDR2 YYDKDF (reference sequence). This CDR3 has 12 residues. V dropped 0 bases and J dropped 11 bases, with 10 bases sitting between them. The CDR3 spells CATSRDWRQYTF. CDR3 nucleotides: TGTGCCACCAGCAGAGATTGGCGCCAATACACCTTC.

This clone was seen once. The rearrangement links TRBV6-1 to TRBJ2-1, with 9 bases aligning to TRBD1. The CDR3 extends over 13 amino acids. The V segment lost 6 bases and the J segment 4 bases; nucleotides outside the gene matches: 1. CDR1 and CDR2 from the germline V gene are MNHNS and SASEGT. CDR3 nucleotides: TGTGCCAGCAGACAGGGGGCATACAATGAGCAGTTCTTC. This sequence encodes CASRQGAYNEQFF.

The CDR3 DNA reads as TGTGCCACCAGCAGGCAGGGTAGGGGCTACACCTTC. The encoded protein is CATSRQGRGYTF. The chain is built from TRBV15 and TRBJ1-2; D may be TRBD1 (5 bases). Deletions cut 3 bases from V and 8 bases from J, with 10 bases between. CDR1 and CDR2 from the germline V gene are LNHNV and YYDKDF (reference sequence). The CDR3 has 12 amino acids.

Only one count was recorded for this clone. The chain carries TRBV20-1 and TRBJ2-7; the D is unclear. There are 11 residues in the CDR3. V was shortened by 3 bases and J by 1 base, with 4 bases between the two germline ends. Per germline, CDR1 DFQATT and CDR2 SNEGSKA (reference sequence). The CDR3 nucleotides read TGCAGTGCTAGCCTGTCCTACGAGCAGTACTTC. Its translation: CSASLSYEQYF.

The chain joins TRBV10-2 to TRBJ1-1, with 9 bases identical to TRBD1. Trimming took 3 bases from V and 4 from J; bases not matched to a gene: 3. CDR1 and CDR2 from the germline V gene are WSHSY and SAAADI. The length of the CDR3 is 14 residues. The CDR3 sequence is CASSELTGGTEAFF. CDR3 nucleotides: TGCGCCAGCAGTGAACTGACAGGGGGCACTGAAGCTTTCTTT.

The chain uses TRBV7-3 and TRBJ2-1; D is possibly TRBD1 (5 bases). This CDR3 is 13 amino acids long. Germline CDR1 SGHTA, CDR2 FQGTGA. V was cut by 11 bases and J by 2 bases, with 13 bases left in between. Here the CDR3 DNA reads TGTGCCTCACAGGAAGGGCCCTACAATGAGCAGTTCTTC. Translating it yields CASQEGPYNEQFF. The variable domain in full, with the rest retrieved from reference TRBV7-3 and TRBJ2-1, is GAGVSQTPSNKVTEKGKYVELRCDPISGHTALYWYRQSLGQGPEFLIYFQGTGAADDSGLPNDRFFAVRPEGSVSTLKIQRTERGDSAVYLCASQEGPYNEQFFGPGTRLTVL.

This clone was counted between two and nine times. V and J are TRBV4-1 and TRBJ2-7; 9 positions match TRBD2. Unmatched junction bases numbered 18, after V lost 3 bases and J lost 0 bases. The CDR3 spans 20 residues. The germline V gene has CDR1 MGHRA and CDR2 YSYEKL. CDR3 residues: CASSHPPPWTSAINSYEQYF. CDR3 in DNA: TGCGCCAGCAGCCATCCCCCACCCTGGACTAGCGCGATCAACTCCTACGAGCAGTACTTC.

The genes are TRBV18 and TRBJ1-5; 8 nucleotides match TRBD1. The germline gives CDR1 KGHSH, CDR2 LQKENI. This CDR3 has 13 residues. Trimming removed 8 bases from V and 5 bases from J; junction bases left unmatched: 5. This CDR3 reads CASRQGRDQPQHF. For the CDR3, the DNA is TGTGCCAGCCGACAGGGGAGGGATCAGCCCCAGCATTTT.

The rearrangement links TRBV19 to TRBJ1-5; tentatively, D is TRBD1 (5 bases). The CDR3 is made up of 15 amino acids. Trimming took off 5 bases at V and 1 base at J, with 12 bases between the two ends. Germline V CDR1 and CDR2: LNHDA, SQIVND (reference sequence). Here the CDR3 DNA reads TGTGCCAGTAGTTCTCAGGGTACCAGCAATCAGCCCCAGCATTTT. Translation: CASSSQGTSNQPQHF.

In nucleotides, the CDR3 is TGTGCCAGCAGCTCGGCAGATCTCGGAGACCGCGGTGGCTACACCTTC. Protein: CASSSADLGDRGGYTF. The chain has TRBV7-9 and TRBJ1-2, with D unclear. With 4 bases removed from V and 7 bases from J, the gap between germline ends came to 22 bases. Germline V gene sequence: CDR1 SEHNR, CDR2 FQNEAQ (reference sequence). This CDR3 is 16 amino acids long.